The 31 T cell receptor beta chains in this list originate from one sample, sequenced in a study of cytomegalovirus exposure and HLA in healthy donors. Primers included in the PCR were 60 Vbeta and 13 Jbeta primers. TCRdb's table, derived via immunoSEQ multiplex PCR, lists solely in-frame clones and lacks some. This table holds approximately 150,000 clones, around 80% found once. The specimen sequenced was PBMCs. The receptors here all came from a middle-aged woman in good health and CMV-seropositive.

The rearrangement uses TRBV30 and TRBJ1-4, with a possible D match to TRBD1 (5 bases). The V and J ends lost 3 bases and 7 bases respectively, with 18 bases between them. The CDR3 runs to 15 residues. In germline, CDR1 is GTSNPN, CDR2 SVGIG (reference sequence). CDR3: CAWSSSGIGSEKLFF. CDR3 nucleotides: TGTGCCTGGAGCTCATCAGGGATCGGAAGTGAAAAACTGTTTTTT.

CDR3 loop: CASSLEAYEQYF. CDR3 coding DNA: TGTGCCAGCAGCTTAGAAGCTTACGAGCAGTACTTC. The chain recombines TRBV7-2 with TRBJ2-7; D remains unclear. Germline V gives CDR1 SGHTA, CDR2 FQGNSA. V shed 1 base and J shed 4 bases, with 5 bases lying between them. This CDR3 is 12 amino acids long.

V usage is TRBV6-6 and J usage is TRBJ1-2; 7 bases line up with TRBD1. The V gene's germline CDR1 is MNHNY and CDR2 SVGAGI (reference sequence). The CDR3 runs 12 residues. J lost 8 bases, V lost 5 bases, and 5 bases had no gene match. The CDR3 DNA sequence: TGTGCCAGCAGTATTACAGGGGAAGGCTACACCTTC. Translated: CASSITGEGYTF.

The chain joins TRBV6-5 to TRBJ2-2; TRBD1 might be the D (5 bases). The V gene lost 0 bases and the J gene lost 5 bases, with 10 bases spanning the gap. The CDR3 consists of 15 residues. Germline V gives CDR1 MNHEY, CDR2 SVGAGI. The CDR3, as DNA: TGTGCCAGCAGTTACTCCCAGGGTTGGACCGGGGAGCTGTTTTTT. Translation: CASSYSQGWTGELFF.

This clone was detected only a few times. The chain employs TRBV5-1 and TRBJ1-2; the D is unclear. This CDR3 spans 12 amino acids. The V and J ends lost 6 bases and 8 bases respectively, with 14 bases between them. Germline values: CDR1 SGHRS, CDR2 YFSETQ. The CDR3 DNA reads TGCGCCAGCACCGAGCCGGGAGGAGGCTACACCTTC. Translated: CASTEPGGGYTF.

This sequence joins TRBV10-3 and TRBJ1-2; TRBD1 matches 7 bases. Germline CDR1 and CDR2: ENHRY and SYGVKD. The junction had 13 bases not matched to a gene; V was cut back by 7 bases and J by 8 bases. The CDR3 has 14 residues. CDR3 in amino acids: CAITSTGRSEGYTF. CDR3 nucleotide sequence: TGTGCCATCACATCGACAGGGAGAAGCGAAGGCTACACCTTC.

This chain uses TRBV5-1 with TRBJ1-2; maybe TRBD1 (6 bases). The V gene lost 4 bases and the J gene lost 8 bases, with 21 bases spanning the gap. The CDR3 sequence is 15 residues long. Germline-derived CDR1 and CDR2 are SGHRS and YFSETQ. The CDR3 nucleotides read TGCGCCAGCAGCCCCTTACAGGGAAATCAAGGGGGCTACACCTTC. The encoded protein is CASSPLQGNQGGYTF.

The genes are TRBV2 and TRBJ1-1; tentative D call: TRBD1 (5 bases). V gave up 5 bases and J gave up 5 bases, with 12 bases separating them. Germline CDR1 reads SNHLY; CDR2 reads FYNNEI. The CDR3 covers 13 residues. The CDR3 reads CASSKDSLTEAFF. CDR3 DNA sequence: TGTGCCAGCAGTAAAGACAGTTTAACTGAAGCTTTCTTT.

The V call is TRBV2, the J call TRBJ2-3; TRBD2 is a possible D gene (6 bases). Between the trimmed V and J ends, which lost 2 bases and 2 bases, there was a span of 14 bases. Germline-derived CDR1 and CDR2 are SNHLY and FYNNEI. CDR3 length: 16 amino acids. The CDR3 reads CASSERLAAYTDTQYF. The CDR3 nucleotides read TGTGCCAGCAGTGAAAGGTTAGCGGCCTACACAGATACGCAGTATTTT.

This clone is classed as medium-sized. The chain carries TRBV7-6 and TRBJ1-3, with 7 bases identical to TRBD1. From germline, CDR1 is SGHVS and CDR2 FNYEAQ. This CDR3 has 15 residues. V shed 5 bases and J 0 bases; nucleotides not matched to a gene: 4. CDR3 bases: TGTGCCAGCAGCCGCGACAGGGACTCTGGAAACACCATATATTTT. As protein: CASSRDRDSGNTIYF.

V gene TRBV28 combines with J gene TRBJ2-4, with a possible D match to TRBD1 (7 bases). The CDR3 consists of 15 residues. Germline V CDR1 and CDR2: MDHEN, SYDVKM. V gave up 6 bases and J gave up 0 bases, with 12 bases separating them. CDR3: CASSGGGGAKNIQYF. The CDR3 DNA reads as TGTGCCAGCAGCGGAGGGGGCGGAGCCAAAAACATTCAGTACTTC.

The genes are TRBV4-2 and TRBJ1-2; D unresolved. The V and J ends lost 3 bases and 3 bases respectively, with 5 bases between them. In germline, CDR1 is LGHNA, CDR2 YNFKEQ. CDR3 length: 12 amino acids. CDR3 residues: CASSHVDYGYTF. The CDR3 region has the DNA TGTGCCAGCAGCCACGTCGACTATGGCTACACCTTC.

This chain joins TRBV9 and TRBJ1-1; tentative D call: TRBD1 (5 bases). This CDR3 has 15 amino acids. CDR1 and CDR2 from the germline V gene are SGDLS and YYNGEE. Trimming cost V 4 bases and J 0 bases, with 13 bases left between them. The CDR3 DNA reads TGTGCCAGCAGCCCCCACGGGGGGATGAACACTGAAGCTTTCTTT. This gives the protein CASSPHGGMNTEAFF.

This chain connects TRBV29-1 to TRBJ1-2, with a tentative D call TRBD1 (6 bases). Germline V gives CDR1 SQVTM, CDR2 ANQGSEA. V lost 5 bases, J lost 4 bases, and 14 bases lay in between. The CDR3 length is 13 residues. This CDR3 is CSVIGQLGYGYTF. The CDR3 DNA reads TGCAGCGTTATTGGACAGTTGGGCTATGGCTACACCTTC.

J is TRBJ1-5 and V is TRBV28, with 8 bases aligning to TRBD1. The CDR3 has 17 amino acids. Germline loops: CDR1 MDHEN, CDR2 SYDVKM. Trimming took 5 bases from V and 2 from J; bases not matched to a gene: 11. CDR3 nucleotides: TGTGCCAGCAGTCGCGCGCAGGGGGCCGGAGGCAATCAGCCCCAGCATTTT. It codes for CASSRAQGAGGNQPQHF. Based on the CDR3 plus reference TRBV28 and TRBJ1-5, the full variable domain is DVKVTQSSRYLVKRTGEKVFLECVQDMDHENMFWYRQDPGLGLRLIYFSYDVKMKEKGDIPEGYSVSREKKERFSLILESASTNQTSMYLCASSRAQGAGGNQPQHFGDGTRLSIL.

This sequence joins TRBV7-9 and TRBJ2-3, with D perhaps TRBD2 (5 bases). Trimming stripped 8 bases from V and 2 bases from J, with 17 bases between. In germline, CDR1 is SEHNR, CDR2 FQNEAQ (reference sequence). The CDR3 is 15 residues long. CDR3 in DNA: TGTGCCAGCGATCAGAGCGGACTTTTCACAGATACGCAGTATTTT. Its translation is CASDQSGLFTDTQYF.

This chain links TRBV6-1 with TRBJ2-2, with 12 bases fitting TRBD2. After removal of 5 bases from V and 6 bases from J, the junction contained 1 base not matched to a gene. Per the germline V gene, CDR1 is MNHNS and CDR2 is SASEGT. This CDR3 is 14 amino acids long. The CDR3 region has the DNA TGTGCCAGCAGTTCTAGCGGGGGGGCCGGGGAGCTGTTTTTT. This encodes CASSSSGGAGELFF.

This clone was seen more than once but under ten times. V is TRBV4-1 and J is TRBJ2-1; no reliable D call. V shed 4 bases and J shed 8 bases, with 12 bases lying between them. CDR1 MGHRA and CDR2 YSYEKL come from the germline V gene. The CDR3 runs 13 residues. In DNA form, the CDR3 reads TGCGCCAGCAGCCTACGGTTCGCGGATGAGCAGTTCTTC. It specifies CASSLRFADEQFF.

The chain is built from TRBV28 and TRBJ2-5, with a tentative D call TRBD2 (5 bases). Germline CDR1 and CDR2: MDHEN and SYDVKM. The V and J ends lost 3 bases and 7 bases respectively, with 18 bases between them. This CDR3 is built from 15 residues. CDR3 loop: CASSFEGKPPVTQYF. CDR3 in DNA: TGTGCCAGCAGTTTTGAGGGTAAACCGCCAGTGACCCAGTACTTC.

As for this clone: An end of the junction does not agree with germline; a read error may underlie this. V usage is TRBV7-9 and J usage is TRBJ1-2, with D possibly TRBD1 on 6 matching bases. The V gene's germline CDR1 is SEHNR and CDR2 FQNEAQ (reference sequence). The CDR3 sequence is 16 residues long. CDR3 region: CSSSHPRGGLSSGYTF. As DNA, the CDR3 is TGTTCCAGCAGCCACCCTAGGGGGGGTCTTTCTAGTGGCTACACCTTC.

This clone showed up just a few times. V usage is TRBV5-1 and J usage is TRBJ2-2, with a possible D match to TRBD2 (5 bases). Trimming took 0 bases from V and 8 from J, leaving 17 bases between them. The CDR3 loop spans 16 amino acids. CDR1 and CDR2 (germline): SGHRS, YFSETQ. Written as DNA, the CDR3 is TGCGCCAGCAGCTTGGAACTAGAAAAGGGATCGGGGGAGCTGTTTTTT. Residues: CASSLELEKGSGELFF.

This clone occurred many times. This chain connects TRBV5-1 to TRBJ1-1; perhaps TRBD1 as D (5 bases). This CDR3 has 15 residues. CDR1 is SGHRS, CDR2 YFSETQ, per germline. The V end was cut by 5 bases, the J end by 4 bases, with 18 bases between. Written as DNA, the CDR3 is TGCGCCAGCAGTGCAACCGGGACTGGTGCCACTGAAGCTTTCTTT. Translating gives CASSATGTGATEAFF.

The rearrangement links TRBV6-1 to TRBJ1-6; no clear D. Germline V CDR1 and CDR2: MNHNS, SASEGT. V was pared by 5 bases and J by 8 bases, with 13 bases between. This CDR3 is built from 14 residues. This CDR3 is CASSLTDFDSPLHF. The CDR3 nucleotides are TGTGCCAGCAGTCTAACAGATTTTGATTCACCCCTCCACTTT.

The chain uses TRBV5-6 and TRBJ1-1, with D maybe TRBD1 (5 bases). Germline V gene sequence: CDR1 SGHDT, CDR2 YYEEEE. V lost 4 bases to trimming and J lost 0 bases, with 16 bases between them. The CDR3 is 16 amino acids. CDR3 in amino acids: CASSSRQLGLNTEAFF. In nucleotides, the CDR3 is TGTGCCAGCAGCAGTAGACAGTTGGGGTTGAACACTGAAGCTTTCTTT.

The CDR3 DNA follows: TGTGCCAGCTCACCTTCGGGGGGCCCCGACTATGGCTACACCTTC. Its translation: CASSPSGGPDYGYTF. This chain joins TRBV18 and TRBJ1-2; a weak D match, TRBD1 (6 bases). The germline V and J ends were trimmed by 3 bases and 3 bases, with 14 bases remaining between them. In germline, CDR1 is KGHSH, CDR2 LQKENI. The CDR3 has 15 amino acids.

This clone was counted a single time. The chain carries TRBV10-3 and TRBJ1-2, with 7 bases matching TRBD1. CDR3 length: 17 amino acids. J gave up 13 bases and V 0 bases, and 20 bases lay outside the gene matches. The germline CDR1 and CDR2 sequences are ENHRY and SYGVKD. The DNA of the CDR3 is TGTGCCATCAGTGAGTCAAGGGGAGACAGGGTGGTTAGTCGGGGCACCTTC. Its translation is CAISESRGDRVVSRGTF.

CDR3 bases: TGCGCCAGCAGCCGAGGCCTGGGGGGTGGCTACACCTTC. It codes for CASSRGLGGGYTF. The chain uses TRBV4-3 and TRBJ1-2; the D gene is possibly TRBD1 (5 bases). Trimming cost V 4 bases and J 7 bases, with 13 bases left between them. Germline-derived CDR1 and CDR2 are LGHNA and YSLEER. This CDR3 contains 13 residues.

This chain uses TRBV7-9 with TRBJ1-2; tentative D call: TRBD1 (6 bases). Germline V CDR1 and CDR2: SEHNR, FQNEAQ (reference sequence). This CDR3 has 14 residues. V was pared by 8 bases and J by 3 bases, with 16 bases between. The CDR3 DNA is TGTGCCAGCGGGGGCCAGGGTAATGACTATGGCTACACCTTC. It encodes CASGGQGNDYGYTF.

The CDR3 bases are TGCGCCAGCAGTCCCCTAGCGGAATCCTACGAGCAGTACTTC. Residues: CASSPLAESYEQYF. The V and J genes are TRBV5-1 and TRBJ2-7; 7 bases match TRBD2. Germline assignment: CDR1 SGHRS and CDR2 YFSETQ. The CDR3 is made up of 14 amino acids. With 5 bases clipped from V and 1 base from J, the junction kept 6 bases outside the gene matches.

Regarding this clone: The germline gene is not matched at one end of the junction; a read error may be the cause. The J gene is TRBJ1-3, the V gene TRBV15; a possible D gene is TRBD1 (5 bases). This CDR3 spans 14 amino acids. Germline assignment: CDR1 LNHNV and CDR2 YYDKDF (reference sequence). The CDR3 DNA reads as TGTGCCACCAGCGGAGATCAAGGGGCTAACACCATATATTTT. Amino acid sequence: CATSGDQGANTIYF.

This clone appeared a few times. The J gene is TRBJ2-7, the V gene TRBV30, with unresolved D. With 0 bases removed from V and 7 bases from J, the gap between germline ends came to 13 bases. The germline CDR1 and CDR2 sequences are GTSNPN and SVGIG (reference sequence). The CDR3 runs 13 residues. The CDR3 DNA sequence: TGTGCCTGGAGTGTACGTAAACCGGGTGAGCAGTACTTC. Amino acid sequence: CAWSVRKPGEQYF.